This T cell receptor beta chain was captured by sequencing in a study of cytomegalovirus exposure and HLA in healthy donors. Study results and limitations: A few of the chains that were CMV-associated were confirmed in vitro to be specific for CMV antigens. According to a subsequent analysis, TCR clusters from the first cohort were inclined to appear together in the roughly 120 validation repertoires. The dataset shows that most TCR sequences were rare, while some public TCRs occurred in many donors.

There are 15 residues in the CDR3. CDR1 is MRHNA, CDR2 SNTAGT, per germline. Germline trimming cut 2 bases from V and 3 bases from J; bases unmatched to any gene: 1. Assay used: immunoSEQ multiplex PCR; TCRdb lists only in-frame clones, some missing. The data show 190,000 or so clones, 84% seen once. Comments on this clone: Antigen unknown.

The specimen sequenced was PBMCs. The rearrangement links TRBV6-4 to TRBJ2-3; 11 bases agree with TRBD2. This sequence originates from a woman younger than 35 in good health and CMV-seropositive. The CDR3 nucleotides read TGTGCCAGCAGTGACGTAGCGGGGGGGACAGATACGCAGTATTTT. Protein: CASSDVAGGTDTQYF.